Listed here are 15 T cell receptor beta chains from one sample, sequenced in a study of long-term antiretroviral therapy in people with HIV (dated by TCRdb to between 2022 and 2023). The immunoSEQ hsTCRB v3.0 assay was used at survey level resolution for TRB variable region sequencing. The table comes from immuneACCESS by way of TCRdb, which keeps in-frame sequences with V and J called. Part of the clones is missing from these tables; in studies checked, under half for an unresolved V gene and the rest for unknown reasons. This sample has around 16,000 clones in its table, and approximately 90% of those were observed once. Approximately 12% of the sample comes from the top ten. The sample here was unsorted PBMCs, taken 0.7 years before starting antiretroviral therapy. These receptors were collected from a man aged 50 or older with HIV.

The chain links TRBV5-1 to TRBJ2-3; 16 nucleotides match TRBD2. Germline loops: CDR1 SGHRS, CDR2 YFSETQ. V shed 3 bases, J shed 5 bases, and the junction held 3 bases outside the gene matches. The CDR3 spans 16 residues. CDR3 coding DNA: TGCGCCAGCAGCTGGGGACTAGCGGGAGGGCTAGATACGCAGTATTTT. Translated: CASSWGLAGGLDTQYF.

The CDR3 region has the DNA TGCGCCAGCGCTAATGACAGACTCCAAGAGACCCAGTACTTC. Its translation is CASANDRLQETQYF. The J gene is TRBJ2-5, the V gene TRBV5-1, with a possible D match to TRBD1 (5 bases). Germline lookup yields CDR1 SGHRS and CDR2 YFSETQ. V lost 7 bases, J lost 1 base, and 14 bases lay in between. This CDR3 has 14 amino acids.

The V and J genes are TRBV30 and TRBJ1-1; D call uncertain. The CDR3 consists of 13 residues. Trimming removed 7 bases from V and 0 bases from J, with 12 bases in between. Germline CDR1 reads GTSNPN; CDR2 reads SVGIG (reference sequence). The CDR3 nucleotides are TGTGCCTATGACCGGGATATGAACACTGAAGCTTTCTTT. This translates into CAYDRDMNTEAFF.

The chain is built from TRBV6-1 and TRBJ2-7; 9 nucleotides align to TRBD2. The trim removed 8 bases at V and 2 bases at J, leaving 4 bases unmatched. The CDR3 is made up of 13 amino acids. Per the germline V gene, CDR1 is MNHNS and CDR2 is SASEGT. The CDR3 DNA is TGTGCCAGCGGAAGCGGGGGGACCTACGAGCAGTACTTC. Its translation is CASGSGGTYEQYF.

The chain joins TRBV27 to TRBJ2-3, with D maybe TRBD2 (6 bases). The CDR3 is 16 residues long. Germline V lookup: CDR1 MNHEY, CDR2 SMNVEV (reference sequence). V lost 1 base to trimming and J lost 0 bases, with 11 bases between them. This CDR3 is CASSLFVAESTDTQYF. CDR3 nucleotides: TGTGCCAGCAGTTTATTTGTAGCGGAAAGCACAGATACGCAGTATTTT.

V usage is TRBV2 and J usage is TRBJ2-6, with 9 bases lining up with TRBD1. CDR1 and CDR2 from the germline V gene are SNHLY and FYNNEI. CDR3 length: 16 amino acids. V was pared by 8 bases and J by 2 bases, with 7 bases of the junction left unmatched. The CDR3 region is CASRRDRVAGANVLTF. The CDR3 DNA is TGTGCCAGCCGCCGGGACAGGGTTGCTGGGGCCAACGTCCTGACTTTC.

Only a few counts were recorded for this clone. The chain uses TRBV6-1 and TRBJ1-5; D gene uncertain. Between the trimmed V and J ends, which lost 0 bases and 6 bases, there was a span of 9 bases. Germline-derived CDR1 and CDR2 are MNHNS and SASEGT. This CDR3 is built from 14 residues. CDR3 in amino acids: CASSEAGWSQPQHF. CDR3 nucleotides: TGTGCCAGCAGTGAAGCCGGTTGGAGTCAGCCCCAGCATTTT.

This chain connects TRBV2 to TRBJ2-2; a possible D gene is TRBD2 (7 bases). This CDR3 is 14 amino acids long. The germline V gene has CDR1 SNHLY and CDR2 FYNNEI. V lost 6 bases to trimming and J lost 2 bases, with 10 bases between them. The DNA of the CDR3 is TGTGCCAGCAGGCGGGGGCCAAACACCGGGGAGCTGTTTTTT. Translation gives CASRRGPNTGELFF.

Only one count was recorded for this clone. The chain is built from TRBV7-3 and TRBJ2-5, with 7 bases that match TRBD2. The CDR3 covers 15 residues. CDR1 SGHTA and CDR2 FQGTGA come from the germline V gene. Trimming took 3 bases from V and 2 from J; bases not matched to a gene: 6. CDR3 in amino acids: CASSFSGAIQETQYF. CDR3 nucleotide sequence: TGTGCCAGCAGCTTCAGCGGGGCGATACAAGAGACCCAGTACTTC.

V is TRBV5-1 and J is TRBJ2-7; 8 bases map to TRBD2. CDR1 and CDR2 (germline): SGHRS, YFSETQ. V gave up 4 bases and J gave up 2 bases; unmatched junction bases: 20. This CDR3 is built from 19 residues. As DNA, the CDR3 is TGCGCCAGCAGCCAACCCCCGGGCTCCAGCGGGAGTTTGCCCTACGAGCAGTACTTC. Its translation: CASSQPPGSSGSLPYEQYF. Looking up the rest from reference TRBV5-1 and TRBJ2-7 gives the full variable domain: KAGVTQTPRYLIKTRGQQVTLSCSPISGHRSVSWYQQTPGQGLQFLFEYFSETQRNKGNFPGRFSGRQFSNSRSEMNVSTLELGDSALYLCASSQPPGSSGSLPYEQYFGPGTRLTVT.

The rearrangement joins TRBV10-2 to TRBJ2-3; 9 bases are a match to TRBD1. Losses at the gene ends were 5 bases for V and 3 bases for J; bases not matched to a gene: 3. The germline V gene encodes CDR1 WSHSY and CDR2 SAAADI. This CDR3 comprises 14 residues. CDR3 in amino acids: CASSSGTGTDTQYF. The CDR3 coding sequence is TGCGCCAGCAGTTCCGGGACAGGGACAGATACGCAGTATTTT.

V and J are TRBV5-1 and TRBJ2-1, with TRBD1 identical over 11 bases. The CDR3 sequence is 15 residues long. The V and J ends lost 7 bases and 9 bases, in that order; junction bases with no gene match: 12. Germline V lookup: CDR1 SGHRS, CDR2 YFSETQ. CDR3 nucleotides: TGCGCCAGCTCGGGTGGGACAGGGGGGGCCGGTGAGCAGTTCTTC. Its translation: CASSGGTGGAGEQFF.

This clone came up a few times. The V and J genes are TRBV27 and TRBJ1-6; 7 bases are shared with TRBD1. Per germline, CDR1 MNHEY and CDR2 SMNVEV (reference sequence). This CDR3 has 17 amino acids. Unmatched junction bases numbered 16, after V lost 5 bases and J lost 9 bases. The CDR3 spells CASSLTAGGASASPLHF. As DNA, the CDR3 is TGTGCCAGCAGTCTCACTGCAGGGGGTGCGTCTGCTTCACCCCTCCACTTT.

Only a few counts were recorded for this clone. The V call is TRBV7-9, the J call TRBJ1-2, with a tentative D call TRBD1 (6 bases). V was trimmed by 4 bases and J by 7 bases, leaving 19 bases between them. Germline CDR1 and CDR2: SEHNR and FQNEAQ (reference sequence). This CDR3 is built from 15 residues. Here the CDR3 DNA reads TGTGCCAGCAGCTCTCCGGGACAAGGGTTCGGTGGCTACACCTTC. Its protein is CASSSPGQGFGGYTF.

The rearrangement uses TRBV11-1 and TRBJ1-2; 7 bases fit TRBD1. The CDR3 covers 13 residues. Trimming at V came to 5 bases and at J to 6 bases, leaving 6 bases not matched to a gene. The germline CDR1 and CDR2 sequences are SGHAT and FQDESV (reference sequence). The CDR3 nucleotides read TGTGCCAGCAGCCTGACAGGGTTCGATGGCTACACCTTC. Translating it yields CASSLTGFDGYTF.